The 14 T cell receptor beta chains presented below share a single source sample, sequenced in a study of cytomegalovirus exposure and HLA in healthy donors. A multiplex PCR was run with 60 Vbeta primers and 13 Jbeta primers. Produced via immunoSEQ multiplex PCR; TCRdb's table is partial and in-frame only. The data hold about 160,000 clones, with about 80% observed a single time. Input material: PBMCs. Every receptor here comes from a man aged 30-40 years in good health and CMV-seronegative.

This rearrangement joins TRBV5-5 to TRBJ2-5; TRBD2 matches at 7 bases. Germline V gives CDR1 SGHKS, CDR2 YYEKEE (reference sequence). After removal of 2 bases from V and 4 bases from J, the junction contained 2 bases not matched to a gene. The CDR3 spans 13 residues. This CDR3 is CASSFWGGETQYF. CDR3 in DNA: TGTGCCAGCAGCTTTTGGGGGGGAGAGACCCAGTACTTC.

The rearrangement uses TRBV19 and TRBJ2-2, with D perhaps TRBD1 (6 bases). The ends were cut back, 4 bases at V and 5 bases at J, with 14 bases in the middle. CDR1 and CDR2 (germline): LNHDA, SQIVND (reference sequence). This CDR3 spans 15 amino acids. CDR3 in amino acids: CASSTTGRVTGELFF. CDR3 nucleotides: TGTGCCAGTAGTACCACAGGGCGGGTGACCGGGGAGCTGTTTTTT.

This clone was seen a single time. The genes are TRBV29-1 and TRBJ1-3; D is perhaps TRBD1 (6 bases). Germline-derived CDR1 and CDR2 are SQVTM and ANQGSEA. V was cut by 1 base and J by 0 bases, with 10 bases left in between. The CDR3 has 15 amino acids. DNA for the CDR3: TGCAGCGTTGAAGGGCAGGGGATCTCTGGAAACACCATATATTTT. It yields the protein CSVEGQGISGNTIYF.

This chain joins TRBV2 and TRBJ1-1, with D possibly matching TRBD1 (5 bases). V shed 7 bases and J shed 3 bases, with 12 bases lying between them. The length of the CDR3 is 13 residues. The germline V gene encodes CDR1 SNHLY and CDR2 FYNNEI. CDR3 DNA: TGTGCCAGCATTCCAGGGAAGGACACTGAAGCTTTCTTT. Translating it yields CASIPGKDTEAFF.

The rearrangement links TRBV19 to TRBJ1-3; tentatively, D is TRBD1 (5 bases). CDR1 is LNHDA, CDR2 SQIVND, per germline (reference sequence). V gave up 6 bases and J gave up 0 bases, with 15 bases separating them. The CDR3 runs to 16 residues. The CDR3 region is CASRPWDGSSGNTIYF. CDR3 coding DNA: TGTGCCAGTAGGCCTTGGGACGGGAGCTCTGGAAACACCATATATTTT.

The CDR3 region is CASRGTPSNQPQHF. In DNA, the CDR3 is TGTGCCAGCAGGGGGACACCTAGCAATCAGCCCCAGCATTTT. The V and J genes are TRBV2 and TRBJ1-5; possibly TRBD1 for D (6 bases). Between the trimmed V and J ends, which lost 6 bases and 0 bases, there was a span of 9 bases. From germline, CDR1 is SNHLY and CDR2 FYNNEI. This CDR3 spans 14 amino acids. Supplemented by reference TRBV2 and TRBJ1-5, the full variable domain reads EPEVTQTPSHQVTQMGQEVILRCVPISNHLYFYWYRQILGQKVEFLVSFYNNEISEKSEIFDDQFSVERPDGSNFTLKIRSTKLEDSAMYFCASRGTPSNQPQHFGDGTRLSIL.

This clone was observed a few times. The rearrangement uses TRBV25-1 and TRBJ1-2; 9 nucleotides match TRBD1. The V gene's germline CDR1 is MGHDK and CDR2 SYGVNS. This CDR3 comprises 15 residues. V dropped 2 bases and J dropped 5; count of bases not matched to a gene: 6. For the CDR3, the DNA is TGTGCCAGCAGTGAACCCGGACAGGGGAAATATGGCTACACCTTC. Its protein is CASSEPGQGKYGYTF.

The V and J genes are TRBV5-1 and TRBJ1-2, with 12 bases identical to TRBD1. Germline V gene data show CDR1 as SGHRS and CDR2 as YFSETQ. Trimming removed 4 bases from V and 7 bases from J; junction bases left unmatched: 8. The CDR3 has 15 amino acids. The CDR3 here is CASSARDRGQGGYTF. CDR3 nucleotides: TGCGCCAGCAGCGCCCGGGACAGGGGGCAGGGTGGCTACACCTTC.

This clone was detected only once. CDR3 in amino acids: CASSLFADTQYF. Here the CDR3 DNA reads TGTGCCAGCAGCTTGTTCGCAGATACGCAGTATTTT. The V and J genes are TRBV5-4 and TRBJ2-3; D remains unclear. Trimming removed 1 base at V and 4 bases at J, with 4 bases between. Germline assignment: CDR1 SGHNT and CDR2 YYREEE (reference sequence). This CDR3 region has 12 residues. The full variable domain, in which reference TRBV5-4 and TRBJ2-3 provide the parts outside the CDR3, is ETGVTQSPTHLIKTRGQQVTLRCSSQSGHNTVSWYQQALGQGPQFIFQYYREEENGRGNFPPRFSGLQFPNYSSELNVNALELDDSALYLCASSLFADTQYFGPGTRLTVL.

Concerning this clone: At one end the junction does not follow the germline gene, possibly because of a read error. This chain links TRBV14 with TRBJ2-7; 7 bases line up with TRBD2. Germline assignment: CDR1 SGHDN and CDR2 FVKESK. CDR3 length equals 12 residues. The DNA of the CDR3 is TGTGCCAGCAGCCGACCGGGAGGCCCTTTAGTCTTC. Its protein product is CASSRPGGPLVF. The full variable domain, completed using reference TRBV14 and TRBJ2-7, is EAGVTQFPSHSVIEKGQTVTLRCDPISGHDNLYWYRRVMGKEIKFLLHFVKESKQDESGMPNNRFLAERTGGTYSTLKVQPAELEDSGVYFCASSRPGGPLVFGPGTRLTVT.

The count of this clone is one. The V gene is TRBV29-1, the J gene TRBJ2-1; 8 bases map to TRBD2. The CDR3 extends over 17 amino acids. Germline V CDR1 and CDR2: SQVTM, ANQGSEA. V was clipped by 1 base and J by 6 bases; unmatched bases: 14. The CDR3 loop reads CSVEARIAGPLANEQFF. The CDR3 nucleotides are TGCAGCGTTGAAGCTCGCATAGCGGGACCCCTCGCCAATGAGCAGTTCTTC.

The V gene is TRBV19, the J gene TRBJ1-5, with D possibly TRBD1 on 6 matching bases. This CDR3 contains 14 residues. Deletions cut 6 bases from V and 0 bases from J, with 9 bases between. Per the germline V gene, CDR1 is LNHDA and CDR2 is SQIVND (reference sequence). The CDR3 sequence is CASRGGHSNQPQHF. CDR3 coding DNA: TGTGCCAGTAGGGGGGGGCATAGCAATCAGCCCCAGCATTTT. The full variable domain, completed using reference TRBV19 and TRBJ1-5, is DGGITQSPKYLFRKEGQNVTLSCEQNLNHDAMYWYRQDPGQGLRLIYYSQIVNDFQKGDIAEGYSVSREKKESFPLTVTSAQKNPTAFYLCASRGGHSNQPQHFGDGTRLSIL.

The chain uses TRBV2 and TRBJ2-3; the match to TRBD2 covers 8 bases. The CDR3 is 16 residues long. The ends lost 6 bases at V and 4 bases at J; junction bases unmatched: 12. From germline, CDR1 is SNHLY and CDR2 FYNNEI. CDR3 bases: TGTGCCAGCAGCGTCGAAGCGGGAGCCCCTCCAGATACGCAGTATTTT. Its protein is CASSVEAGAPPDTQYF.

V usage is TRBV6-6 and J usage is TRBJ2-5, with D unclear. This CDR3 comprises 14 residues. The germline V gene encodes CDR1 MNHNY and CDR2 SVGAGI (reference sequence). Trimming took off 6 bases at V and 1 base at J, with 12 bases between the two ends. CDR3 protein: CASSPGGAQETQYF. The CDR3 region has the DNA TGTGCCAGCAGCCCCGGTGGAGCCCAAGAGACCCAGTACTTC.